This TCR beta chain is drawn from a study of brain T cells in children with intractable seizures. Time point in this sample: blood from clinic visit 5 months post-surgery; TSC patient then seizure free. Only cases whose brain tissue showed the highest T cell transcript signatures were sequenced. At least one anti-epileptic drug was given before surgery. To note about this clone: Its antigen is currently unknown.

TCRdb keeps only in-frame clones here, not all; method: immunoSEQ multiplex PCR. The sample has about 320,000 clones; over 90% are singletons. Study-level findings and limits: Pre-surgery blood may have been undersampled, hiding some clones. Only CDR3 sequence similarity suggested viral specificity, without known HCMV serostatus.

This CDR3 is built from 16 residues. J was trimmed by 2 bases and V by 4 bases; bases with no gene match: 9. CDR1 is SGHTA, CDR2 FQGNSA, per germline. The sample in question was peripheral blood, obtained roughly 5 months after surgery. The sequence derives from a boy younger than two with tuberous sclerosis and intractable seizures. The chain carries TRBV7-2 and TRBJ2-3; TRBD2 aligns across 7 bases. CDR3: CASSWAGTKVTDTQYF. The DNA of the CDR3 is TGTGCCAGCAGCTGGGCCGGGACTAAGGTCACAGATACGCAGTATTTT.